This T cell receptor beta chain was captured in a study of cytomegalovirus exposure and HLA in healthy donors. 13 Jbeta primers and 60 Vbeta primers were used for the PCR. The protocol was immunoSEQ multiplex PCR, while the TCRdb copy is restricted to in-frame clones and leaves out a portion. The sample includes about 120,000 clones, around two thirds of them seen just once. The germline V gene encodes CDR1 MDHEN and CDR2 SYDVKM. The V gene lost 6 bases and the J gene lost 0 bases, with 15 bases spanning the gap. CDR3 length: 15 amino acids. Material for sequencing was PBMCs. The gene calls are TRBV28 and TRBJ2-7; weak D call: TRBD2 (6 bases). This sequence originates from a human donor in good health. As DNA, the CDR3 is TGTGCCAGCAGGCTGGGGGGATCAAGCTCCTACGAGCAGTACTTC. Amino acid sequence: CASRLGGSSSYEQYF.